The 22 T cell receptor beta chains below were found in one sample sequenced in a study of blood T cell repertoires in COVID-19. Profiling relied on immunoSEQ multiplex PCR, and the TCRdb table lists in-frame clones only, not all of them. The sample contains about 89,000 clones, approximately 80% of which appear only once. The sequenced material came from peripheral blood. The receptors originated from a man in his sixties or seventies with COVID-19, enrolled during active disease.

CDR3 nucleotide sequence: TGTGCCAGCAGTCCGGATTTGACAGCCTACTATGGCTACACCTTC. It is translated as CASSPDLTAYYGYTF. The rearrangement links TRBV5-4 to TRBJ1-2; TRBD1 might be the D (5 bases). This CDR3 comprises 15 residues. CDR1 SGHNT and CDR2 YYREEE come from the germline V gene (reference sequence). Trimming pared 5 bases from V and 3 bases from J, leaving 17 bases between.

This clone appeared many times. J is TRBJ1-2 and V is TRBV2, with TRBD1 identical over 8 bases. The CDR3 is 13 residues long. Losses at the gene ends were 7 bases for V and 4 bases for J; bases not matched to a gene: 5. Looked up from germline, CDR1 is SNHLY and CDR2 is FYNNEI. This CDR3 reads CASKTTGVYGYTF. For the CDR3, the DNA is TGTGCCAGCAAAACGACAGGGGTCTATGGCTACACCTTC. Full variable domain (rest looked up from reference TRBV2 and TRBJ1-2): EPEVTQTPSHQVTQMGQEVILRCVPISNHLYFYWYRQILGQKVEFLVSFYNNEISEKSEIFDDQFSVERPDGSNFTLKIRSTKLEDSAMYFCASKTTGVYGYTFGSGTRLTVV.

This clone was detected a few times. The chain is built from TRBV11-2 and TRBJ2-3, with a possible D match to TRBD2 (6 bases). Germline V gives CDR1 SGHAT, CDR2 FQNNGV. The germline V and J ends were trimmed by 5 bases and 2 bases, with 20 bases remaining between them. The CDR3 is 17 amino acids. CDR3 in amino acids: CASSGLLSGGLTDTQYF. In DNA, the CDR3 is TGTGCCAGCAGCGGACTACTCTCTGGCGGGCTCACAGATACGCAGTATTTT.

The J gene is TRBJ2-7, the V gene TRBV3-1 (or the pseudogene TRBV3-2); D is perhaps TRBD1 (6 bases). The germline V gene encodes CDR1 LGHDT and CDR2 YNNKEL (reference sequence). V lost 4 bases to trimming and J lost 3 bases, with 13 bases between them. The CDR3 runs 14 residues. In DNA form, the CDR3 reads TGTGCCAGCAGCCCGATCCAGGGGATCTACGAGCAGTACTTC. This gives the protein CASSPIQGIYEQYF.

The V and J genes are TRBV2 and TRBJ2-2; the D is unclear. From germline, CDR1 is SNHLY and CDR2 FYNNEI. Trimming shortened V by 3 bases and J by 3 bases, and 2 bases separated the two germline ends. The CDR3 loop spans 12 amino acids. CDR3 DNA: TGTGCCAGCAGTGACTACACCGGGGAGCTGTTTTTT. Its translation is CASSDYTGELFF.

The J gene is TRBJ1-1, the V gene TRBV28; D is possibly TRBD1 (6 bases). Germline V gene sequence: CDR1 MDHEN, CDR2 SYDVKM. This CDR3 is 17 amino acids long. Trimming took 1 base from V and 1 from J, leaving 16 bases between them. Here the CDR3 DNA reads TGTGCCAGCAGTTTATACCCCGGCGGCAGGGGGAACACTGAAGCTTTCTTT. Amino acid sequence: CASSLYPGGRGNTEAFF. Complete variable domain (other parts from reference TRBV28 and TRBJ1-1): DVKVTQSSRYLVKRTGEKVFLECVQDMDHENMFWYRQDPGLGLRLIYFSYDVKMKEKGDIPEGYSVSREKKERFSLILESASTNQTSMYLCASSLYPGGRGNTEAFFGQGTRLTVV.

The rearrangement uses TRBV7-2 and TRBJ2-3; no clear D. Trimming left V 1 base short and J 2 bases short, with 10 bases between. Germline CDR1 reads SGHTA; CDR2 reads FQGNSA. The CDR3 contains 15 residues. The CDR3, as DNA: TGTGCCAGCAGCTTAGACGTGATCTACACAGATACGCAGTATTTT. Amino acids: CASSLDVIYTDTQYF.

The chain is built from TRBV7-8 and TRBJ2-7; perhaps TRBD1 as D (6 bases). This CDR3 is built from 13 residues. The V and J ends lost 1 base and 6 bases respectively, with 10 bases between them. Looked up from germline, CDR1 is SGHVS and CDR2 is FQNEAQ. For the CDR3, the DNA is TGTGCCAGCAGCTTAGGGGCAGGGGCCGAGCAGTACTTC. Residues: CASSLGAGAEQYF.

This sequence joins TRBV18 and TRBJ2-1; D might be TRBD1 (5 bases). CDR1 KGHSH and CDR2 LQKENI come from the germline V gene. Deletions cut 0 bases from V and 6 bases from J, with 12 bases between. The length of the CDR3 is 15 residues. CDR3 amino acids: CASSPPRGAFNEQFF. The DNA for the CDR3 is TGTGCCAGCTCACCACCAAGGGGCGCGTTCAATGAGCAGTTCTTC.

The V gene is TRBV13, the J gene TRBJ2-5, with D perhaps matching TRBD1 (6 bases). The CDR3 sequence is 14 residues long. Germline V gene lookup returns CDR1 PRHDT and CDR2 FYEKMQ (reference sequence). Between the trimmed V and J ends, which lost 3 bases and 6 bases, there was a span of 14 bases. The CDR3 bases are TGTGCCAGCAGCTTCGACAGGCAGGAACAGACCCAGTACTTC. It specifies CASSFDRQEQTQYF.

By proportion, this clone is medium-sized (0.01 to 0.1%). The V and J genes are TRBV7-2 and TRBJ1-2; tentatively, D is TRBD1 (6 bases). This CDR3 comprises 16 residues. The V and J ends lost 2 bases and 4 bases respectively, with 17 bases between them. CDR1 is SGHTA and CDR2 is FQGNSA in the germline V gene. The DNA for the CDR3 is TGTGCCAGCAGCTTAATATCGAGAACAGGGCGCTATGGCTACACCTTC. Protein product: CASSLISRTGRYGYTF. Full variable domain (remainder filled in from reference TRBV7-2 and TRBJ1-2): GAGVSQSPSNKVTEKGKDVELRCDPISGHTALYWYRQSLGQGLEFLIYFQGNSAPDKSGLPSDRFSAERTGGSVSTLTIQRTQQEDSAVYLCASSLISRTGRYGYTFGSGTRLTVV.

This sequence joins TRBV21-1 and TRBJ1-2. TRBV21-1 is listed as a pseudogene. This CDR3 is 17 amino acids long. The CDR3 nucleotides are TGTGCCAGCATCTTAGGAGTGGCCCCCTTACTTAACTATGGCTACACCTTC. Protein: CASILGVAPLLNYGYTF.

In DNA form, the CDR3 reads TGTGCCAGCAGCCAGTGGTACGGGGAGCTGTTTTTT. This translates into CASSQWYGELFF. The chain has TRBV5-4 and TRBJ2-2; D gene uncertain. The CDR3 sequence is 12 residues long. Trimming left V 4 bases short and J 7 bases short, with 8 bases between. From germline, CDR1 is SGHNT and CDR2 YYREEE (reference sequence).

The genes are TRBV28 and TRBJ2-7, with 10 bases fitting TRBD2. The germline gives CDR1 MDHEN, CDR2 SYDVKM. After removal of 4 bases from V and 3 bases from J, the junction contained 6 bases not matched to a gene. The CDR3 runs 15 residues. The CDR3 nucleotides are TGTGCCAGCAGTTGGGTTGGACTAGCGGTCTACGAGCAGTACTTC. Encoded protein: CASSWVGLAVYEQYF.

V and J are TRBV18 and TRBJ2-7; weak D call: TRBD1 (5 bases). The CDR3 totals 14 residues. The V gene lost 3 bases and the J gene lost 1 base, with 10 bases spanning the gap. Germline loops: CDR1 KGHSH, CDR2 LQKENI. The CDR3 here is CASSPSTVSYEQYF. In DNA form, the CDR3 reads TGTGCCAGCTCACCCTCGACAGTTTCCTACGAGCAGTACTTC.

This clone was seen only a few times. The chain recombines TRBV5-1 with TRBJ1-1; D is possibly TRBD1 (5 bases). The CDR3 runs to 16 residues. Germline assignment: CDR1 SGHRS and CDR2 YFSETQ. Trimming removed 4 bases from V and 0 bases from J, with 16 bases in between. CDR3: CASSQGGEGLNTEAFF. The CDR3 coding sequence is TGCGCCAGCAGCCAAGGAGGGGAGGGCTTGAACACTGAAGCTTTCTTT.

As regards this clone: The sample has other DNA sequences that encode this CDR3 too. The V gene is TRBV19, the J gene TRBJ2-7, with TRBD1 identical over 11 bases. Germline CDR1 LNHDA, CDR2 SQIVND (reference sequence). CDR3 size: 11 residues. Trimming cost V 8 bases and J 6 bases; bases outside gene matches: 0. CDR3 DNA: TGTGCCAGTGGGACAGGGGGCGAGCAGTACTTC. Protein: CASGTGGEQYF.

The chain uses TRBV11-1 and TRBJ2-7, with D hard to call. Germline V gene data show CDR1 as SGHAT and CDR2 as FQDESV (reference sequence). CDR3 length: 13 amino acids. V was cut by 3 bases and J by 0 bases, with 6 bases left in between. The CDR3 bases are TGTGCCAGCAGCTTTAGGAGCTCCTACGAGCAGTACTTC. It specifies CASSFRSSYEQYF.

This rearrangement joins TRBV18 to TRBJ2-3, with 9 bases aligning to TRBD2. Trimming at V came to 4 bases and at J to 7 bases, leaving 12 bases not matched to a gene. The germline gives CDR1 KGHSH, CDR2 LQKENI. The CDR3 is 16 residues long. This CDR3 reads CASSRELAGPKYTQYF. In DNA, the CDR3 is TGTGCCAGCTCACGTGAACTAGCGGGTCCCAAGTATACGCAGTATTTT.

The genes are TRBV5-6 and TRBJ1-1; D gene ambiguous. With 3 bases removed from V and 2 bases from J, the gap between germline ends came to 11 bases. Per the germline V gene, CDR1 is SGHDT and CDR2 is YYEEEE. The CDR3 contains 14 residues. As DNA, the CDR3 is TGTGCCAGCAGCTGGGCCACAAGAAACACTGAAGCTTTCTTT. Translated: CASSWATRNTEAFF.

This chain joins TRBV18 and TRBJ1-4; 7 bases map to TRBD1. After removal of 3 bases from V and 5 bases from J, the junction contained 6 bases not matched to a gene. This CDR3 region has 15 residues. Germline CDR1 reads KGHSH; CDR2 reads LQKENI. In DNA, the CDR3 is TGTGCCAGCTCACCTTGGACAGGTACAAATGAAAAACTGTTTTTT. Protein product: CASSPWTGTNEKLFF.

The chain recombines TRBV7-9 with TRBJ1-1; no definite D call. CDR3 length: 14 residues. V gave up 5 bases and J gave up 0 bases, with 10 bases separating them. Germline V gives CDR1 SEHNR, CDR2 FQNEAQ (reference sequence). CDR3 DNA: TGTGCCAGCAGCCTGGCCCTCATGAACACTGAAGCTTTCTTT. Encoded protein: CASSLALMNTEAFF.